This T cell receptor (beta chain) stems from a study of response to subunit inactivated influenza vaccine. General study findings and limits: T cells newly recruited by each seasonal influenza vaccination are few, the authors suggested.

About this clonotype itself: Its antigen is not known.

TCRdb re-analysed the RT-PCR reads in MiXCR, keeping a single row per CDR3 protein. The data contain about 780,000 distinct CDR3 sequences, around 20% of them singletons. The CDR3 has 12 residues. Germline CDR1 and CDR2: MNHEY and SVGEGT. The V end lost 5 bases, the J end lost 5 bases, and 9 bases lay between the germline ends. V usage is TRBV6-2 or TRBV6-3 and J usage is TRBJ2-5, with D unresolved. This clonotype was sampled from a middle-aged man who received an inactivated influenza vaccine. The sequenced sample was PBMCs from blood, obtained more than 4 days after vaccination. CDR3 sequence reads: CASSPADETQYF. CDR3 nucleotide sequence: TGTGCCAGCAGTCCGGCGGATGAGACCCAGTACTTC.